These T cell receptor beta chains were read from a single sample in a study of PD-1 blockade in classical Hodgkin lymphoma. This table comes from immunoSEQ multiplex PCR, and its TCRdb copy is limited to in-frame clones, with some not included. The repertoire consists of tens of thousands of clones, with 76% occurring once and the leading ten covering 16%. Sequences were derived from peripheral blood mononuclear cells (PBMCs), sampled before the second cycle of nivolumab. The receptors were gathered from a human donor with classical Hodgkin lymphoma. Both conserved end residues are part of each CDR3. A D gene is named only where the DNA matches it firmly. Clone size appears in some rows only: once, few, many, or a class for an expanded clone.

TRBD2 TRBJ2-5 NA TRBV5-1 TGCGCCAGCAGCTGGCCGACTAGCGACGGACAAGAGACCCAGTACTTC CASSWPTSDGQETQYF
NA TRBJ1-1 NA TRBV29-1 TGCAGCGTTGCAGCGAACACTGAAGCTTTCTTT CSVAANTEAFF
NA TRBJ1-2 NA TRBV19 TGTGCCAGTAGTAACCCGGCCCAACGCTATGGCTACACCTTC CASSNPAQRYGYTF
NA TRBJ2-2 NA TRBV28 TGTGCCAGCAGTTCCCACACCGGGGAGCTGTTTTTT CASSSHTGELFF
NA TRBJ1-5 NA TRBV7-9 TGTGCCAGCAGCTTAGGGATTCAGCCCCAGCATTTT CASSLGIQPQHF
NA TRBJ2-6 NA TRBV25-1 TGTGCCAGCAGTGAGGGAGCTGGGGCCAACGTCCTGACTTTC CASSEGAGANVLTF
NA TRBJ2-2 NA TRBV4-2 TGTGCCAGCAGCCACCGAGAACTTACCAACACCGGGGAGCTGTTTTTT CASSHRELTNTGELFF
NA TRBJ2-7 NA TRBV7-2 TGTGCCAGCAGCTCCCGAATGCAGACCTACGAGCAGTACTTC CASSSRMQTYEQYF
NA TRBJ2-4 NA TRBV2 TGTGCCAGCAGCCCCTCGTCCCCTGGCATTCAGTACTTC CASSPSSPGIQYF
NA TRBJ2-7 few TRBV7-8 TGTGCCAGCAGCTCCGGCCAAATGGACGAGCAGTACTTC CASSSGQMDEQYF
NA TRBJ2-3 few TRBV27 TGTGCCAGCAGAGTAGGCAGGGTGGCAGATACGCAGTATTTT CASRVGRVADTQYF
NA TRBJ2-7 NA TRBV7-2 TGTGCCAGCAGCCGCGCGGACTGGGGCTACGAGCAGTACTTC CASSRADWGYEQYF
TRBD1 TRBJ2-3 once TRBV27 TGTGCCAGCAGTTTATTCTCCGACAGGGGTGGCGACCAAGGCACAGATACGCAGTATTTT CASSLFSDRGGDQGTDTQYF
TRBD1 TRBJ1-2 few TRBV5-1 TGCGCCAGCAGCTTAACAGGGGAGGGCAACTATGGCTACACCTTC CASSLTGEGNYGYTF
NA TRBJ2-7 NA TRBV7-9 TGTGCCAGCAGCGACCGGGACCGACCCTACGAGCAGTACTTC CASSDRDRPYEQYF
TRBD1 TRBJ2-2 NA TRBV6-5 TGTGCCAGCGGGACAGGGACCGGGGAGCTGTTTTTT CASGTGTGELFF
NA TRBJ1-1 few TRBV4-3 TGCGCCAGCAGCCATGACCGGGGGAACACTGAAGCTTTCTTT CASSHDRGNTEAFF
NA TRBJ1-2 NA TRBV21-1 TGTGCCAGCACCACAAGGAGGACAGGGGCTAACTATGGCTACACCTTC CASTTRRTGANYGYTF
NA TRBJ1-4 NA TRBV9 TGTGCCAGCAGCGTCTCAGGCGTAACTAATGAAAAACTGTTTTTT CASSVSGVTNEKLFF
NA TRBJ2-3 NA TRBV4-1 TGCGCCAGCAGCCGATTTGGGGGTGGTACGCAGTATTTT CASSRFGGGTQYF
TRBD1 TRBJ2-7 NA TRBV5-4 TGTGCCAGCAGTCTTGGCCCCGGGACAGGGAGCTACGAGCAGTACTTC CASSLGPGTGSYEQYF
NA TRBJ2-1 NA TRBV6-1 TGTGCCAGCAGTGAATCTGGGAATAATGAGCAGTTCTTC CASSESGNNEQFF
TRBD1 TRBJ2-1 NA TRBV7-9 TGTGCCAGCAGCTTATGGGGAAGACAGGGGGCCTGGCACAATGAGCAGTTCTTC CASSLWGRQGAWHNEQFF
NA TRBJ2-2 NA TRBV5-1 TGCGCCAGCAGCCCGCCGGTGACCGGGGAGCTGTTTTTT CASSPPVTGELFF
TRBD2 TRBJ2-3 NA TRBV6-1 TGTGCCAGCCGCCGACTAGCGGGGGAAGATACGCAGTATTTT CASRRLAGEDTQYF
NA TRBJ1-1 once TRBV11-2 TGTGCCAGCAGCTTAGAAACAGGGTGGTACACTGAAGCTTTCTTT CASSLETGWYTEAFF
NA TRBJ1-1 NA TRBV5-5 TGTGCCAGCAGCTTTGTAGTCGGGAACAACAGGGTTTTT CASSFVVGNNRVF
NA TRBJ1-1 NA TRBV7-2 TGTGCCAGCAGCGTAGGCCCTGTGAACACTGAAGCTTTCTTT CASSVGPVNTEAFF
TRBD1 TRBJ2-7 NA TRBV5-4 TGTGCCAGCAGCTTGACAGGGGGAACCTACGAGCAGTACTTC CASSLTGGTYEQYF
NA TRBJ2-3 NA TRBV6-5 TGTGCCAGCAGTTACGGCGCAGGCTTAATAGATACGCAGTATTTT CASSYGAGLIDTQYF
TRBD2 TRBJ2-7 NA TRBV5-1 TGCGCCAGCAGCTTGAGGCTAGCGGGGGGCTACGAGCAGTACTTC CASSLRLAGGYEQYF
NA TRBJ2-7 NA TRBV6-5 TGTGCCAGCAGCTCCGGGACAACTCCCCTCTACGAGCAGTACTTC CASSSGTTPLYEQYF
NA TRBJ2-5 NA TRBV5-4 TGTGCCAGCAGCTTGGGGGCCTGGGAGACCCAGTACTTC CASSLGAWETQYF
NA TRBJ2-1 once TRBV19 TGTGCCAGTAGTGCCACACAGATGGGTGAGCAGTTCTTC CASSATQMGEQFF
NA TRBJ2-2 NA TRBV7-9 TGTGCCAGCAGCTTTGGTGGGTCCGGGGAGCTGTTTTTT CASSFGGSGELFF
NA TRBJ1-5 NA TRBV6-6 TGTGCCAGCAGTTACGTTAGCAATCAGCCCCAGCATTTT CASSYVSNQPQHF
TRBD1 TRBJ1-5 NA TRBV18 TGTGCCAGCTCGCCCGGGACAGGGGGGAATCAGCCCCAGCATTTT CASSPGTGGNQPQHF
NA TRBJ2-5 NA TRBV5-6 TGTGCCAGCAGCTTGCAGGGGTTAGGGGAGACCCAGTACTTC CASSLQGLGETQYF
TRBD1 TRBJ2-5 once TRBV10-1 TGCGCCAGCAGTTTTCGACAGGGAATCGGCCAAGAGACCCAGTACTTC CASSFRQGIGQETQYF
NA TRBJ2-3 many TRBV5-4 TGTGCCAGCAGCTTTCAGGTTAACCCTAGCACAGATACGCAGTATTTT CASSFQVNPSTDTQYF
NA TRBJ2-5 NA TRBV20-1 TGCAGTGCTAATTTGGGAGAGACCCAGTACTTC CSANLGETQYF
NA TRBJ2-7 NA TRBV6-5 TGTGCCAGCAGTTCCACAGCCTACGAGCAGTACTTC CASSSTAYEQYF
NA TRBJ2-5 NA TRBV7-9 TGTGCCAGCAGCTCAACCCGGGACATAGAGACCCAGTACTTC CASSSTRDIETQYF
NA TRBJ2-5 NA TRBV18 TGTGCCAGCTCTAACCAGGGAAGGGCTGAGACCCAGTACTTC CASSNQGRAETQYF
NA TRBJ2-7 NA TRBV6-5 TGTGCCAGCATGAATTCCCCTTTGGGGGAGCAGTACTTC CASMNSPLGEQYF
TRBD1 TRBJ2-3 NA TRBV6-5 TGTGCCAGCAGGATACAGGGGGCAGCAGATACGCAGTATTTT CASRIQGAADTQYF
TRBD2 TRBJ2-1 NA TRBV5-1 TGCGCCAGCAGCTCGCTCGCGGGGGGGCAGGATGAGCAGTTCTTC CASSSLAGGQDEQFF
NA TRBJ2-7 NA TRBV5-5 TGTGCCAGCAGCCCGCACCCGACACGACCCTACGAGCAGTACTTC CASSPHPTRPYEQYF
NA TRBJ2-3 NA TRBV5-5 TGTGCCAGCAGCTTGGTTCGTACAGGCCTAGCCGATACGCAGTATTTT CASSLVRTGLADTQYF
TRBD2 TRBJ2-3 few TRBV29-1 TGCAGCGTTGAAGATCCCCGCAAGATAGCGGGGGTGAGCACAGATACGCAGTATTTT CSVEDPRKIAGVSTDTQYF
NA TRBJ2-7 medium-sized TRBV7-9 TGTGCCAGCAGCCTGACGGGACCGAACTACGAGCAGTACTTC CASSLTGPNYEQYF
NA TRBJ1-6 NA TRBV7-6 TGTGCCAGCAGCGCCTCAGCAGGGGCTGATTCACCCCTCCACTTT CASSASAGADSPLHF
NA TRBJ2-1 NA TRBV9 TGTGCCAGCAGCGTAGATAGCGGCTCCTACAATGAGCAGTTCTTC CASSVDSGSYNEQFF
NA TRBJ1-5 NA TRBV12-1 TGTGCCAGCAGCTTTGGTCGGGACACCGATCAGCCCCAGCATTTT CASSFGRDTDQPQHF
TRBD1 TRBJ1-2 NA TRBV14 TGTGCCAGCAGCCCTTACGGGACAGGGGGTGCTAACTATGGCTACACCTTC CASSPYGTGGANYGYTF
NA TRBJ2-3 NA TRBV11-2 TGTGCCAGCAGCGTTAGGGGGGTTAACACAGATACGCAGTATTTT CASSVRGVNTDTQYF
NA TRBJ1-2 NA TRBV9 TGTGCCAGCAGCGTAGCGCCGGAACCCTATGGCTACACCTTC CASSVAPEPYGYTF